This entry lists 19 T cell receptor beta chains sequenced from one sample in a study of cytomegalovirus exposure and HLA in healthy donors. Both 60 Vbeta primers and 13 Jbeta primers went into the PCR. Clones were read by immunoSEQ multiplex PCR, and TCRdb kept only the in-frame ones, dropping some. The sample carries about 140,000 clones, roughly 80% recorded once. The sample was PBMCs. The receptors stem from a female donor in good health and CMV-seronegative.

V usage is TRBV19 and J usage is TRBJ2-2; TRBD2 matches at 7 bases. Germline V gene lookup returns CDR1 LNHDA and CDR2 SQIVND (reference sequence). V shed 7 bases, J shed 6 bases, and the junction held 17 bases outside the gene matches. CDR3 size: 17 residues. In nucleotides, the CDR3 is TGTGCCAGTATCGCCCACGAGCGGGACGTAGTTCCCGGGGAGCTGTTTTTT. It translates to CASIAHERDVVPGELFF.

The chain carries TRBV6-1 and TRBJ2-7; D is perhaps TRBD1 (6 bases). In germline, CDR1 is MNHNS, CDR2 SASEGT. The CDR3 is 16 amino acids. The germline V and J ends were trimmed by 1 base and 1 base, with 14 bases remaining between them. The CDR3 loop is CASSEVGAGVSYEQYF. CDR3 sequence (DNA): TGTGCCAGCAGTGAAGTGGGGGCAGGGGTGTCCTACGAGCAGTACTTC.

V is TRBV14 and J is TRBJ1-4, with TRBD1 identical over 7 bases. CDR1 and CDR2 from the germline V gene are SGHDN and FVKESK. CDR3 length equals 17 residues. The ends lost 4 bases at V and 5 bases at J; junction bases unmatched: 13. The CDR3 is CASSRTGTAFSNEKLFF. CDR3 sequence (DNA): TGTGCCAGCAGCCGAACCGGGACAGCCTTTTCCAATGAAAAACTGTTTTTT.

The gene calls are TRBV7-9 and TRBJ2-3, with 7 bases that match TRBD1. V lost 5 bases to trimming and J lost 4 bases; unmatched junction nucleotides: 9. This CDR3 has 15 amino acids. Germline V gene data show CDR1 as SEHNR and CDR2 as FQNEAQ (reference sequence). Here the CDR3 reads CASSILTGPPDTQYF. CDR3 nucleotide sequence: TGTGCCAGCAGCATCCTGACAGGGCCCCCAGATACGCAGTATTTT.

The J gene is TRBJ2-1, the V gene TRBV29-1, with TRBD1 matching 7 bases. V shed 0 bases and J 2 bases; nucleotides not matched to a gene: 7. Per the germline V gene, CDR1 is SQVTM and CDR2 is ANQGSEA. The CDR3 loop spans 16 amino acids. The CDR3 DNA sequence: TGCAGCGTTGAAGATAGAGGGGGCGAAACCTACAATGAGCAGTTCTTC. The encoded protein is CSVEDRGGETYNEQFF.

The V call is TRBV30, the J call TRBJ1-1; possible D gene TRBD1, 6 bases. CDR1 is GTSNPN, CDR2 SVGIG, per germline (reference sequence). The V gene lost 1 base and the J gene lost 6 bases, with 12 bases spanning the gap. The CDR3 length is 13 residues. The CDR3 reads CAWSGGGGPEAFF. The CDR3 DNA sequence: TGTGCCTGGAGTGGAGGGGGGGGGCCTGAAGCTTTCTTT. Filled out from reference TRBV30 and TRBJ1-1, the complete variable domain reads SQTIHQWPATLVQPVGSPLSLECTVEGTSNPNLYWYRQAAGRGLQLLFYSVGIGQISSEVPQNLSASRPQDRQFILSSKKLLLSDSGFYLCAWSGGGGPEAFFGQGTRLTVV.

This sequence joins TRBV4-1 and TRBJ2-3; D is unclear. CDR3 length: 15 amino acids. The V gene's germline CDR1 is MGHRA and CDR2 YSYEKL. V dropped 0 bases and J dropped 1 base, with 8 bases sitting between them. In DNA form, the CDR3 reads TGCGCCAGCAGCCAAGATGGCGGAGGCACAGATACGCAGTATTTT. Translating it yields CASSQDGGGTDTQYF.

This sequence joins TRBV4-2 and TRBJ2-1; a weak D match, TRBD2 (5 bases). V lost 0 bases and J 4 bases, leaving 19 bases between the germline ends. The CDR3 has 18 residues. The germline V gene encodes CDR1 LGHNA and CDR2 YNFKEQ. DNA for the CDR3: TGTGCCAGCAGCCAAGATTTGGTCCTCCCTAGCCCGTACAATGAGCAGTTCTTC. This sequence encodes CASSQDLVLPSPYNEQFF.

The CDR3 region is CASSSIAGGPVDTQYF. For the CDR3, the DNA is TGTGCCAGCAGTTCCATAGCGGGAGGGCCGGTAGATACGCAGTATTTT. The chain recombines TRBV27 with TRBJ2-3, with 11 nucleotides matching TRBD2. The CDR3 is 16 residues long. The germline gives CDR1 MNHEY, CDR2 SMNVEV (reference sequence). After removal of 4 bases from V and 5 bases from J, the junction contained 8 bases not matched to a gene.

This clone came up once. This chain uses TRBV30 with TRBJ2-1; 10 nucleotides align to TRBD2. The CDR3 extends over 13 amino acids. Germline V gene sequence: CDR1 GTSNPN, CDR2 SVGIG (reference sequence). Unmatched junction bases numbered 6, after V lost 6 bases and J lost 7 bases. CDR3 residues: CACVAGGINEQFF. The CDR3 bases are TGTGCCTGTGTAGCGGGAGGAATAAATGAGCAGTTCTTC.

This clone showed up just once. The chain combines TRBV27 with TRBJ1-4; 11 positions match TRBD1. The V segment lost 3 bases and the J segment 7 bases; nucleotides outside the gene matches: 4. Germline CDR1 and CDR2: MNHEY and SMNVEV (reference sequence). The length of the CDR3 is 15 residues. CDR3 residues: CASSFSGTGGEKLFF. Written as DNA, the CDR3 is TGTGCCAGCAGTTTCTCGGGGACAGGGGGTGAAAAACTGTTTTTT.

V and J are TRBV29-1 and TRBJ2-7; D is possibly TRBD1 (5 bases). Trimming stripped 5 bases from V and 2 bases from J, with 10 bases between. Germline assignment: CDR1 SQVTM and CDR2 ANQGSEA. The CDR3 sequence is 12 residues long. CDR3 protein: CSVRTKAYEQYF. The DNA for the CDR3 is TGCAGCGTTCGGACAAAGGCCTACGAGCAGTACTTC.

The chain recombines TRBV21-1 with TRBJ1-4. TRBV21-1 is deemed a pseudogene. The CDR3 has 15 residues. The CDR3 is CASSKRGLPNEKLFF. In nucleotides, the CDR3 is TGTGCCAGCAGCAAAAGAGGGCTGCCCAATGAAAAACTGTTTTTT.

A word on this clone: The sample holds other DNA sequences that translate to the same CDR3. The V and J genes are TRBV6-5 and TRBJ2-7, with D unresolved. Germline V CDR1 and CDR2: MNHEY, SVGAGI. The CDR3 covers 15 residues. V lost 4 bases and J lost 0, with 13 bases in between. CDR3 residues: CASSSPTISSYEQYF. In DNA, the CDR3 is TGTGCCAGCAGTTCACCGACAATTAGCTCCTACGAGCAGTACTTC.

The chain carries TRBV6-5 and TRBJ2-4; a possible D gene is TRBD1 (6 bases). CDR1 is MNHEY, CDR2 SVGAGI, per germline. CDR3 size: 13 residues. V lost 2 bases to trimming and J lost 6 bases, with 8 bases between them. This CDR3 reads CASSYKGGNIQYF. CDR3 sequence (DNA): TGTGCCAGCAGTTACAAAGGGGGAAACATTCAGTACTTC.

This clone came up once. CDR3: CASMKSSYEQYF. The DNA for the CDR3 is TGTGCCAGCATGAAGAGCTCCTACGAGCAGTACTTC. The rearrangement uses TRBV6-1 and TRBJ2-7; D call uncertain. The V end lost 7 bases, the J end lost 0 bases, and 7 bases lay between the germline ends. CDR3 length: 12 residues. Per the germline V gene, CDR1 is MNHNS and CDR2 is SASEGT.

V is TRBV2 and J is TRBJ1-4; no clear D. The V and J ends lost 4 bases and 13 bases respectively, with 16 bases between them. The CDR3 spans 13 residues. Germline loops: CDR1 SNHLY, CDR2 FYNNEI. CDR3 sequence (DNA): TGTGCCAGCAGTGTACAAAACCGGGTAGGACTGTTTTTT. Residues: CASSVQNRVGLFF.

The J gene is TRBJ2-7, the V gene TRBV5-1; tentative D call: TRBD1 (6 bases). Trimming took off 4 bases at V and 3 bases at J, with 11 bases between the two ends. This CDR3 has 13 amino acids. CDR1 is SGHRS, CDR2 YFSETQ, per germline. CDR3 nucleotide sequence: TGCGCCAGCAGCCTGGACAGAAACTACGAGCAGTACTTC. Its translation: CASSLDRNYEQYF.

This clone was observed a few times. The genes are TRBV6-1 and TRBJ2-2; D unclear. The CDR3 extends over 18 amino acids. Germline V CDR1 and CDR2: MNHNS, SASEGT. V was trimmed by 1 base and J by 1 base, leaving 16 bases between them. This CDR3 is CASSEGVVVRLNTGELFF. CDR3 nucleotides: TGTGCCAGCAGTGAAGGTGTCGTAGTAAGACTGAACACCGGGGAGCTGTTTTTT.